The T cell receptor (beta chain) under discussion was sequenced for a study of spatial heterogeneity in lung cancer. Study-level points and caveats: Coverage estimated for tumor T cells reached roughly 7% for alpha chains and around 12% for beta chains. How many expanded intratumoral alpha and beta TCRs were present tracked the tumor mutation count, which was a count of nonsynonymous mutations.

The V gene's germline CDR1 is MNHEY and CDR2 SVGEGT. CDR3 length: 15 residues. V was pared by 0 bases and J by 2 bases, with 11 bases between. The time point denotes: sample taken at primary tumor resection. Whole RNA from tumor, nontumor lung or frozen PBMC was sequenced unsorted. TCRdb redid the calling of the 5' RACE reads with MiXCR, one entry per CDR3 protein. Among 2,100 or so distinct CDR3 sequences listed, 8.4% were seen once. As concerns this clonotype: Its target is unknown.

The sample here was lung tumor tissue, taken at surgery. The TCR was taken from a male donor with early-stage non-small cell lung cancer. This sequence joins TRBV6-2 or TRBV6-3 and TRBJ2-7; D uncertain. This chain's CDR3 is CASSYSTSGTYEQYF. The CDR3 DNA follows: TGTGCCAGCAGTTACTCGACTTCAGGTACCTACGAGCAGTACTTC.